The rows below give T cell receptor beta chains drawn from one sample of a study of shared clonotypes between healthy human individuals. The table came from immunoSEQ multiplex PCR; TCRdb's copy has only in-frame clones and leaves some out. The sample includes 1.5 million to 2.5 million clones, about 95% seen only once; the top ten take more than 0.95%. The sample consisted of naive CD8+ T cells sorted from blood. These receptors all stem from a man younger than 35 in good health. CDR3s include the opening cysteine and the closing phenylalanine or tryptophan. D genes are given only for firm matches. Clone size is stated in some rows and not others, as once, few, many or a class when expanded.

V gene: TRBV27
J gene: TRBJ1-6
D gene: NA
clone size: NA
CDR3 protein: CASSPRGGNSPLHF
CDR3 DNA: TGTGCCAGCAGCCCCCGGGGCGGAAATTCACCCCTCCACTTT

V gene: TRBV7-8
J gene: TRBJ2-7
D gene: NA
clone size: NA
CDR3 protein: CASSPEADSSYEQYF
CDR3 DNA: TGTGCCAGCAGCCCAGAGGCCGACTCAAGCTACGAGCAGTACTTC

V gene: TRBV9
J gene: TRBJ2-7
D gene: NA
clone size: NA
CDR3 protein: CASSVGLGSYEQYF
CDR3 DNA: TGTGCCAGCAGCGTAGGACTCGGCTCCTACGAGCAGTACTTC

V gene: TRBV9
J gene: TRBJ2-5
D gene: NA
clone size: NA
CDR3 protein: CASSEDLDRRTETQYF
CDR3 DNA: TGTGCCAGCAGTGAAGATCTGGACAGAAGAACAGAGACCCAGTACTTC

V gene: TRBV9
J gene: TRBJ2-1
D gene: NA
clone size: once
CDR3 protein: CASSVEWGSYNEQFF
CDR3 DNA: TGTGCCAGCAGCGTAGAATGGGGTTCCTACAATGAGCAGTTCTTC

V gene: TRBV4-1
J gene: TRBJ2-1
D gene: TRBD2
clone size: NA
CDR3 protein: CASSQEGGAGGYNEQFF
CDR3 DNA: TGCGCCAGCAGCCAGGAAGGTGGAGCGGGGGGTTACAATGAGCAGTTCTTC

V gene: TRBV21-1
J gene: TRBJ1-2
D gene: NA
clone size: NA
CDR3 protein: CASSMSQQGGVDGYTF
CDR3 DNA: TGTGCCAGCAGCATGTCCCAACAGGGAGGGGTGGACGGCTACACCTTC

V gene: TRBV4-1
J gene: TRBJ2-5
D gene: NA
clone size: once
CDR3 protein: CASSQGSGDETQYF
CDR3 DNA: TGCGCCAGCAGCCAAGGGTCAGGGGACGAGACCCAGTACTTC

V gene: TRBV5-6
J gene: TRBJ1-2
D gene: NA
clone size: NA
CDR3 protein: CASSPSIQPFGYTF
CDR3 DNA: TGTGCCAGCAGCCCAAGCATTCAGCCTTTTGGCTACACCTTC

V gene: TRBV6-1
J gene: TRBJ2-7
D gene: NA
clone size: NA
CDR3 protein: CASSELADSYEQYF
CDR3 DNA: TGTGCCAGCAGTGAACTAGCGGACAGCTACGAGCAGTACTTC

V gene: TRBV6-5
J gene: TRBJ2-7
D gene: NA
clone size: once
CDR3 protein: CASSALDEQYF
CDR3 DNA: TGTGCCAGCAGCGCCCTAGACGAGCAGTACTTC

V gene: TRBV10-2
J gene: TRBJ2-1
D gene: NA
clone size: NA
CDR3 protein: CASSEGLPGGIYEQFF
CDR3 DNA: TGCGCCAGCAGTGAAGGACTGCCCGGGGGAATCTATGAGCAGTTCTTC

V gene: TRBV30
J gene: TRBJ1-4
D gene: TRBD1
clone size: once
CDR3 protein: CAWKEGTATNEKLFF
CDR3 DNA: TGTGCCTGGAAAGAGGGGACAGCAACTAATGAAAAACTGTTTTTT

V gene: TRBV4-2
J gene: TRBJ2-1
D gene: NA
clone size: NA
CDR3 protein: CASSQEEGDAYNEQFF
CDR3 DNA: TGTGCCAGCAGCCAAGAAGAGGGCGACGCGTACAATGAGCAGTTCTTC

V gene: TRBV4-1
J gene: TRBJ2-6
D gene: TRBD1
clone size: once
CDR3 protein: CASSQDAGGFYSGANVLTF
CDR3 DNA: TGCGCCAGCAGCCAAGACGCAGGGGGCTTTTACTCGGGGGCCAACGTCCTGACTTTC

V gene: TRBV7-8
J gene: TRBJ1-1
D gene: TRBD1
clone size: once
CDR3 protein: CASSLVGQGANTEAFF
CDR3 DNA: TGTGCCAGCAGCTTAGTGGGACAGGGGGCAAACACTGAAGCTTTCTTT

V gene: TRBV7-6
J gene: TRBJ1-5
D gene: TRBD1
clone size: NA
CDR3 protein: CASSFQQGQPQHF
CDR3 DNA: TGTGCCAGCAGCTTCCAACAGGGGCAGCCCCAGCATTTT

V gene: TRBV4-1
J gene: TRBJ2-7
D gene: TRBD1
clone size: NA
CDR3 protein: CASSHGQGVSNEQYF
CDR3 DNA: TGCGCCAGCAGTCATGGACAGGGGGTCTCCAACGAGCAGTACTTC

V gene: TRBV7-8
J gene: TRBJ2-3
D gene: TRBD2
clone size: NA
CDR3 protein: CASSLAGGDAWTDTQYF
CDR3 DNA: TGTGCCAGCAGCTTAGCGGGAGGGGATGCTTGGACAGATACGCAGTATTTT

V gene: TRBV7-9
J gene: TRBJ1-5
D gene: NA
clone size: once
CDR3 protein: CASSNGSQPQHF
CDR3 DNA: TGTGCCAGCAGCAACGGGAGTCAGCCCCAGCATTTT

V gene: TRBV13
J gene: TRBJ2-7
D gene: NA
clone size: once
CDR3 protein: CASSPSGAHEQYF
CDR3 DNA: TGTGCCAGCAGCCCTTCGGGAGCCCACGAGCAGTACTTC

V gene: TRBV28
J gene: TRBJ1-4
D gene: NA
clone size: NA
CDR3 protein: CASSRDSEGEKLFF
CDR3 DNA: TGTGCCAGCAGTCGGGACTCCGAAGGGGAAAAACTGTTTTTT

V gene: TRBV29-1
J gene: TRBJ2-3
D gene: NA
clone size: NA
CDR3 protein: CSVKEAVRPPDTQYF
CDR3 DNA: TGCAGCGTGAAAGAGGCCGTGCGTCCCCCAGATACGCAGTATTTT

V gene: TRBV13
J gene: TRBJ2-5
D gene: NA
clone size: NA
CDR3 protein: CASSLSSETQYF
CDR3 DNA: TGTGCCAGCAGCTTATCTTCGGAGACCCAGTACTTC

V gene: TRBV2
J gene: TRBJ2-5
D gene: TRBD2
clone size: NA
CDR3 protein: CASSNSGGKQETQYF
CDR3 DNA: TGTGCCAGCAGCAATAGCGGGGGGAAACAAGAGACCCAGTACTTC

V gene: TRBV6-5
J gene: TRBJ1-2
D gene: NA
clone size: once
CDR3 protein: CASTTRAEDYTF
CDR3 DNA: TGTGCCAGCACCACGAGGGCCGAAGACTACACCTTC

V gene: TRBV13
J gene: TRBJ2-3
D gene: NA
clone size: NA
CDR3 protein: CASSPMADTQYF
CDR3 DNA: TGTGCCAGCAGCCCTATGGCGGATACGCAGTATTTT

V gene: TRBV4-1
J gene: TRBJ2-1
D gene: TRBD2
clone size: NA
CDR3 protein: CASSRKLAGSYNEQFF
CDR3 DNA: TGCGCCAGCAGTCGCAAACTAGCGGGGTCCTACAATGAGCAGTTCTTC

V gene: TRBV13
J gene: TRBJ2-7
D gene: TRBD2
clone size: NA
CDR3 protein: CASSLGVAGAEQYF
CDR3 DNA: TGTGCCAGCAGCTTAGGGGTAGCGGGAGCCGAGCAGTACTTC

V gene: TRBV10-1
J gene: TRBJ2-5
D gene: NA
clone size: NA
CDR3 protein: CASSSTIQETQYF
CDR3 DNA: TGCGCCAGCAGTTCCACAATCCAAGAGACCCAGTACTTC

V gene: TRBV6-1
J gene: TRBJ1-6
D gene: NA
clone size: NA
CDR3 protein: CASSESGGPSSYNSPLHF
CDR3 DNA: TGTGCCAGCAGTGAATCGGGCGGGCCGAGCTCCTATAATTCACCCCTCCACTTT

V gene: TRBV19
J gene: TRBJ2-7
D gene: NA
clone size: NA
CDR3 protein: CASSPGTSAYEQYF
CDR3 DNA: TGTGCCAGTAGTCCTGGGACAAGTGCCTACGAGCAGTACTTC

V gene: TRBV10-3
J gene: TRBJ2-7
D gene: NA
clone size: NA
CDR3 protein: CAIAIGGDEQYF
CDR3 DNA: TGTGCCATCGCTATTGGGGGCGACGAGCAGTACTTC

V gene: TRBV9
J gene: TRBJ2-5
D gene: NA
clone size: NA
CDR3 protein: CASSAGLLVIETQYF
CDR3 DNA: TGTGCCAGCAGCGCTGGCTTACTAGTGATTGAGACCCAGTACTTC

V gene: TRBV19
J gene: TRBJ2-7
D gene: TRBD1
clone size: NA
CDR3 protein: CASSMGQGYEQYF
CDR3 DNA: TGTGCCAGTAGTATGGGACAGGGTTACGAGCAGTACTTC

V gene: TRBV30
J gene: TRBJ2-1
D gene: NA
clone size: NA
CDR3 protein: CAWSTGGYNEQFF
CDR3 DNA: TGTGCCTGGAGTACTGGCGGCTACAATGAGCAGTTCTTC

V gene: TRBV19
J gene: TRBJ2-1
D gene: NA
clone size: NA
CDR3 protein: CASNLLGASYNEQFF
CDR3 DNA: TGTGCCAGTAACCTCCTAGGAGCCTCTTACAATGAGCAGTTCTTC